The entry that follows covers one TCR beta chain sequence. Its specificity is not known. CDR1 and CDR2 from the germline V gene are SQVTM and ANQGSEA. The CDR3 length is 12 residues. The V end lost 6 bases, the J end lost 9 bases, and 15 bases lay between the germline ends. Profiling relied on immunoSEQ multiplex PCR, and the TCRdb table lists in-frame clones only, not all of them. The sample carries over 90,000 clones, more than 85% recorded once. The data originate from a study of graft-versus-host responses after intestinal transplantation. At the level of the study: Multivisceral, liver-intestinal, or isolated intestinal grafts were transplanted into recipients. Recipients uniformly received anti-thymocyte globulin induction, followed by tacrolimus and steroids for roughly 3 years.

The gene calls are TRBV29-1 and TRBJ2-1; perhaps TRBD1 as D (5 bases). The source material was unstimulated CD8+ T cells sorted from spleen or lymph node cells, sampled before intestinal transplant. The sequence derives from a human donor who received an intestinal transplant. Written as DNA, the CDR3 is TGCAGCGTAGAGGAGAATAGGGGTGAGCAGTTCTTC. Protein: CSVEENRGEQFF.